This T cell receptor beta chain was identified during a study of blood T cell repertoires in COVID-19. Background on the study: Nucleic acid was either cDNA or gDNA, and it came from T cells, B-cell-depleted T cells, or PBMCs.

As processed by the authors: The authors estimated nucleated cell counts from reference gene primer amplification. TCRdb keeps only in-frame clones here, not all; method: immunoSEQ multiplex PCR. V, J and clone size are taken as reported in that table, and D and trimming were inferred from the DNA itself. The data contain about 300,000 clones, 80% to 90% of them singletons. For recovered donors of Cohort 3, there were two negative PCRs, clearance, or symptom resolution. Germline lookup yields CDR1 SGHRS and CDR2 YFSETQ. V was pared by 0 bases and J by 4 bases, with 5 bases of the junction left unmatched. The CDR3 runs to 15 residues.

The genes are TRBV5-1 and TRBJ2-7; 9 positions agree with TRBD2. This sequence originates from a man aged 30 to 45 who had recovered from COVID-19. The material sequenced was PBMCs or T cells enriched from blood (not recorded which). The CDR3 here is CASSLGSGGRYEQYF. The CDR3 coding sequence is TGCGCCAGCAGCTTGGGTAGCGGGGGTAGATACGAGCAGTACTTC.